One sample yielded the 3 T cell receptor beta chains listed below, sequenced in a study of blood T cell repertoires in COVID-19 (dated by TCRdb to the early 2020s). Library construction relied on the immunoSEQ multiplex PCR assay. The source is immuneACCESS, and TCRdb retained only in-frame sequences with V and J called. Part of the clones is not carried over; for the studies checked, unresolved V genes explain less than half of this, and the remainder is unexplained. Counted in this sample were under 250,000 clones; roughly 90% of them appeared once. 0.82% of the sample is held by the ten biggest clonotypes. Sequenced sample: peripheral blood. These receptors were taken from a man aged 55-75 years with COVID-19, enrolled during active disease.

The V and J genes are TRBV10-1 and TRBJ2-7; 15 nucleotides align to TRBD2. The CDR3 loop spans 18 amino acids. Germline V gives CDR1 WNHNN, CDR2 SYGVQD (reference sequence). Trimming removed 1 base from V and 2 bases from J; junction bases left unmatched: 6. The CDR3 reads CASSEFGTSGRSTYEQYF. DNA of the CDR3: TGCGCCAGCAGTGAGTTCGGGACTAGCGGGAGGTCCACCTACGAGCAGTACTTC.

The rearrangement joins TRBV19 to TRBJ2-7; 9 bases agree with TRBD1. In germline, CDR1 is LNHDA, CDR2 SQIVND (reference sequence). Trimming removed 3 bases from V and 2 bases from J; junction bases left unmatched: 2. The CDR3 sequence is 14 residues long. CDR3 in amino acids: CASSIGTGTYEQYF. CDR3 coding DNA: TGTGCCAGTAGTATTGGGACAGGGACCTACGAGCAGTACTTC.

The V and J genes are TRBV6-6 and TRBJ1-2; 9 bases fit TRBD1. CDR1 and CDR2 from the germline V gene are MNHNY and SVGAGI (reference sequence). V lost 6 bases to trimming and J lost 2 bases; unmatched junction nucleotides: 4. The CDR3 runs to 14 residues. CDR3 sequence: CASRQGARNYGYTF. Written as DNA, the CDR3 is TGTGCCAGCAGACAGGGGGCGAGGAACTATGGCTACACCTTC.